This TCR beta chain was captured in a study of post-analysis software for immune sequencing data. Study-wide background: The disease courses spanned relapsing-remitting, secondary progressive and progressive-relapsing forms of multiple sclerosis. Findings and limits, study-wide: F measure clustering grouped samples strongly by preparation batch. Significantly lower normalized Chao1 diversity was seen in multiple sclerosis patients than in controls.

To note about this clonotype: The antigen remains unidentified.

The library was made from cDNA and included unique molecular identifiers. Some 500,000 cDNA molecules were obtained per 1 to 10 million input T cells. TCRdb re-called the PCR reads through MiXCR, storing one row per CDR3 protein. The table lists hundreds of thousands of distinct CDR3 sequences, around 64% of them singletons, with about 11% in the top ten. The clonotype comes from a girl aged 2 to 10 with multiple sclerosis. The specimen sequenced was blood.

The CDR3 region is CASSLELARQETQYF. The CDR3 region has the DNA TGTGCCAGCAGCTTGGAGCTAGCGAGGCAAGAGACCCAGTACTTC. The V call is TRBV5-6, the J call TRBJ2-5; the D gene is possibly TRBD2 (6 bases). The CDR3 extends over 15 amino acids. Trimming removed 0 bases from V and 2 bases from J, with 11 bases in between. Germline CDR1 and CDR2: SGHDT and YYEEEE.